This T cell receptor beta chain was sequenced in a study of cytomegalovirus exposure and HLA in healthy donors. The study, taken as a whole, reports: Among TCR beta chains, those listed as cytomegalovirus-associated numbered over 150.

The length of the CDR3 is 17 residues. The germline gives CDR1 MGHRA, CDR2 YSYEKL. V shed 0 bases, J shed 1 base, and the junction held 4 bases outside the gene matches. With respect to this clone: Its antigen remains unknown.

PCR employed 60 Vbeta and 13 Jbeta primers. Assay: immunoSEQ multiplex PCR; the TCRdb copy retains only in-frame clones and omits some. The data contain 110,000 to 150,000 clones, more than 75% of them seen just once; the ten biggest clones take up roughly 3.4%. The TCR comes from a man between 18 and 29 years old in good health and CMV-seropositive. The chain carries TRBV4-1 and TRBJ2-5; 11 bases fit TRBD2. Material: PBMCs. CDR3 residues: CASSQDELAGAQETQYF. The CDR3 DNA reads TGCGCCAGCAGCCAAGATGAACTAGCGGGAGCCCAAGAGACCCAGTACTTC.